These 4 T cell receptor beta chains share one sample of origin, sequenced in a study of control samples from healthy donors and cancer patients. Sequencing used immunoSEQ multiplex PCR; TCRdb keeps in-frame clones, though not all of them. This table has about 410,000 clones, approximately 92% appearing once. Sequencing used PBMCs. These receptors came from a man in his forties with head and neck cancer.

The chain employs TRBV2 and TRBJ2-5, with 7 positions matching TRBD2. Germline CDR1 SNHLY, CDR2 FYNNEI. The CDR3 runs to 16 residues. Unmatched junction bases numbered 11, after V lost 6 bases and J lost 1 base. As DNA, the CDR3 is TGTGCCAGCAGGGTGGGGAGCGGGGTACCCCAAGAGACCCAGTACTTC. Encoded protein: CASRVGSGVPQETQYF.

This chain joins TRBV7-9 and TRBJ2-3; no definite D call. The CDR3 has 11 residues. Between the trimmed V and J ends, which lost 7 bases and 4 bases, there was a span of 6 bases. Germline CDR1 is SEHNR and CDR2 is FQNEAQ (reference sequence). CDR3 amino acids: CASTRSDTQYF. The CDR3 DNA reads as TGTGCCAGCACCCGCTCAGATACGCAGTATTTT. The variable domain in full, completed from reference TRBV7-9 and TRBJ2-3, reads DTGVSQNPRHKITKRGQNVTFRCDPISEHNRLYWYRQTLGQGPEFLTYFQNEAQLEKSRLLSDRFSAERPKGSFSTLEIQRTEQGDSAMYLCASTRSDTQYFGPGTRLTVL.

J is TRBJ2-2 and V is TRBV12-5; D is possibly TRBD1 or TRBD2 (5 bases each). Germline V CDR1 and CDR2: LGHNT, FRNRAP. V lost 7 bases to trimming and J lost 0 bases, with 12 bases between them. The CDR3 is 15 residues long. The CDR3 reads CASAPWGPNTGELFF. The CDR3 DNA follows: TGTGCTAGTGCCCCTTGGGGACCGAACACCGGGGAGCTGTTTTTT.

The V gene is TRBV6-5, the J gene TRBJ1-5; D perhaps matches TRBD1 (5 bases). Trimming took 0 bases from V and 7 from J, leaving 10 bases between them. CDR1 and CDR2 (germline): MNHEY, SVGAGI. The CDR3 spans 14 residues. CDR3 sequence (DNA): TGTGCCAGCAGTTACTCGGGGGGATGGCAGCCCCAGCATTTT. Its translation: CASSYSGGWQPQHF.